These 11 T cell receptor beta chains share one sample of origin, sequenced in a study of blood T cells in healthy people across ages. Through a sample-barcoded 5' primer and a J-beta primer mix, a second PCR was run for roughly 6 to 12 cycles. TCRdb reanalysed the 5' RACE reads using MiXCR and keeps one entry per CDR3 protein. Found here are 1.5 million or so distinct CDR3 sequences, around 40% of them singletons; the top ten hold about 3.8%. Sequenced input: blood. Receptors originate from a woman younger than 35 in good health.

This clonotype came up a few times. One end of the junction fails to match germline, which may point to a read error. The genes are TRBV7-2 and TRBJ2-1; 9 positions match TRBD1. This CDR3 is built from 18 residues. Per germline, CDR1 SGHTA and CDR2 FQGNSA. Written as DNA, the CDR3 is TGTGCCGGCAGCTTCACCCGGGACAGGGTTGGGGTCAACAATGAGCAGTTCTTC. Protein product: CAGSFTRDRVGVNNEQFF.

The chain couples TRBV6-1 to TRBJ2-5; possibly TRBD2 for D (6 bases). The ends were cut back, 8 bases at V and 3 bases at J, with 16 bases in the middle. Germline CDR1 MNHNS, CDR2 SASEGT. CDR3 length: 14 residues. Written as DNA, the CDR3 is TGTGCCAGCGCCCCAAGCGGGCTAGAAGAGACCCAGTACTTC. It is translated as CASAPSGLEETQYF.

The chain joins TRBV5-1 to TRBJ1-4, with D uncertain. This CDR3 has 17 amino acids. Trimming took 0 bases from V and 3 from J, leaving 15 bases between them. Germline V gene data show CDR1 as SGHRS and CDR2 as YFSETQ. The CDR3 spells CASSLEVGSASNEKLFF. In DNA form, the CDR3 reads TGCGCCAGCAGCTTGGAGGTCGGGTCCGCCTCTAATGAAAAACTGTTTTTT.

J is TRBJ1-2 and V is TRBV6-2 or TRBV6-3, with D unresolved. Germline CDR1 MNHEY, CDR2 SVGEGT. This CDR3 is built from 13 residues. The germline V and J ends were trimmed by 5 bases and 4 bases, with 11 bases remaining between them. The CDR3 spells CASSDEAGYGYTF. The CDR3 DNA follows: TGTGCCAGCAGTGACGAAGCGGGCTATGGCTACACCTTC.

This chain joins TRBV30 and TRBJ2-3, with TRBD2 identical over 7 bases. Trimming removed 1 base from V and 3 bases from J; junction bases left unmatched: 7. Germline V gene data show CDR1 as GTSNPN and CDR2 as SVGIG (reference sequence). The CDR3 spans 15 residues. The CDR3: CAWSERSSGTDTQYF. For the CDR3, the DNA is TGTGCCTGGAGTGAACGGTCTAGCGGAACAGATACGCAGTATTTT. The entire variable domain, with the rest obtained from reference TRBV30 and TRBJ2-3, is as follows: SQTIHQWPATLVQPVGSPLSLECTVEGTSNPNLYWYRQAAGRGLQLLFYSVGIGQISSEVPQNLSASRPQDRQFILSSKKLLLSDSGFYLCAWSERSSGTDTQYFGPGTRLTVL.

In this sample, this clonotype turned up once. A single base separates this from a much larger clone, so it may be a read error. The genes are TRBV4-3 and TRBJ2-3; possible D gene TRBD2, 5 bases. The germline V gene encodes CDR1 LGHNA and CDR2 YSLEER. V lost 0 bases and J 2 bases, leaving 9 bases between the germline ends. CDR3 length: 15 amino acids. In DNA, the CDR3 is TGCGCCAGCAGCCAAGATGCAGCGGCCACAGATACGCAGTATTTT. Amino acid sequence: CASSQDAAATDTQYF.

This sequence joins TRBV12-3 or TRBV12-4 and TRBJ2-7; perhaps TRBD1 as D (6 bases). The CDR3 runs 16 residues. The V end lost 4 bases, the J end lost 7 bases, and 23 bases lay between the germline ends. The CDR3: CASSSLKWTVGVEQYF. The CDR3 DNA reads TGTGCCAGCAGTTCCCTGAAATGGACAGTCGGGGTTGAGCAGTACTTC.

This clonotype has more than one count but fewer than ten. In DNA form, the CDR3 reads TGTGCCAGCAGTACGACAGGGGAGCAGTTCTTC. Translating it yields CASSTTGEQFF. The chain carries TRBV7-2 and TRBJ2-1; TRBD1 agrees at 7 bases. The ends lost 6 bases at V and 10 bases at J; junction bases unmatched: 3. The CDR3 length is 11 residues. Looked up from germline, CDR1 is SGHTA and CDR2 is FQGNSA.

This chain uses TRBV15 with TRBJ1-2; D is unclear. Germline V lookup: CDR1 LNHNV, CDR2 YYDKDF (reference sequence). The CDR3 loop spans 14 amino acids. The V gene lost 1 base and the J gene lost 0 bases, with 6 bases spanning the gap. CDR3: CATSRVRANYGYTF. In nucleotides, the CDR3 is TGTGCCACCAGCAGAGTGAGAGCTAACTATGGCTACACCTTC.

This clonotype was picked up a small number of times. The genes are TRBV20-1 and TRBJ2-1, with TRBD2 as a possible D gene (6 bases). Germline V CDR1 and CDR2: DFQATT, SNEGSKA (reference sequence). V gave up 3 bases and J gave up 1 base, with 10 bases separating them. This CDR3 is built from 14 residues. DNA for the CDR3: TGCAGTGCTAGTAGGAGGGTTTCCTACAATGAGCAGTTCTTC. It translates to CSASRRVSYNEQFF.

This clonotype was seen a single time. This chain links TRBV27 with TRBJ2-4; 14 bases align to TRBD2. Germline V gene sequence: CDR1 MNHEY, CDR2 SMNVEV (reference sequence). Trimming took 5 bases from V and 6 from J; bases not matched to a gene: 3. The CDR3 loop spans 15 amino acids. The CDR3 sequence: CASSPGTSGRNIQYF. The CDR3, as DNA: TGTGCCAGCAGTCCCGGGACTAGCGGGAGAAACATTCAGTACTTC.